This T cell receptor beta chain originates from a study of cytomegalovirus exposure and HLA in healthy donors. The wider study: Sequencing of approximately 190 million T cells in an earlier analysis found 95 million to 120 million unique TCR beta sequences.

This clone occurred a few times. Germline V gene lookup returns CDR1 MNHEY and CDR2 SMNVEV (reference sequence). CDR3 length: 12 residues. V lost 4 bases and J 3 bases, leaving 4 bases between the germline ends. PCR amplification relied on 60 Vbeta primers (plus 13 Jbeta primers). The table came from immunoSEQ multiplex PCR; TCRdb's copy has only in-frame clones and leaves some out. Altogether 97,000 or so clones are present, approximately 82% being singletons, with the ten largest covering 2.5% to 3%. Sequenced input: PBMCs. The receptor comes from a middle-aged man in good health and CMV-seronegative. The V call is TRBV27, the J call TRBJ1-5; D not certain. The DNA of the CDR3 is TGTGCCAGCAGTTCGTTCAATCAGCCCCAGCATTTT. Amino acids: CASSSFNQPQHF.